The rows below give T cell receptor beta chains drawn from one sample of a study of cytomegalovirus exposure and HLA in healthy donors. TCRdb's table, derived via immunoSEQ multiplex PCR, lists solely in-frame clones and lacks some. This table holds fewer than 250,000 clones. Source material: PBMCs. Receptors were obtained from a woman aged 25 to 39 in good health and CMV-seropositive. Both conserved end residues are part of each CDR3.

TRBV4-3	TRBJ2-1	CASSQDTLRGLVTGSYNEQFF
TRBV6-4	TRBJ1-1	CASRRQGGDTEAFF
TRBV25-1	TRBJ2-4	CASSVWDSPQYF
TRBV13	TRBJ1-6	CASHRQGGSPLHF
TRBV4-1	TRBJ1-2	CASSQDGTYGYTF
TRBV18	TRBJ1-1	CASSPMFGGNTEAFF
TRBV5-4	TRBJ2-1	CASSPLTEVNEQFF
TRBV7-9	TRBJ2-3	CASSRIGTSGPRTDTQYF
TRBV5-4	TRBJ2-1	CASSLKLAGWRNEQFF
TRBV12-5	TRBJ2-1	CASGLLAGDYNEQFF
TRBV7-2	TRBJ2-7	CASSLGTSGSSYEQYF
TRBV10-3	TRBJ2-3	CAIRDPGQGVADTQYF
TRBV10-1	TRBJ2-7	CASSLNQGSYEQYF
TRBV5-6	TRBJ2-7	CASSSPGGTGDEQYF
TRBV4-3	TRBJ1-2	CASSATGEYGYTF
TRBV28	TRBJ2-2	CASSDGLAANTGELFF
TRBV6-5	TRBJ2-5	CASSLRGELYQETQYF
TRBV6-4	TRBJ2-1	CASSAPSVAGGEYNEQFF
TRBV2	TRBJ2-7	CASSARLASHEQYF
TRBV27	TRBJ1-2	CASSLGVFGQGAAGYTF
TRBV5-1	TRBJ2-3	CASSLEGVDTQYF
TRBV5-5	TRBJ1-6	CASSLLPGQINSPLHF
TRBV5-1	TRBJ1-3	CASSLDTGQDAIYF
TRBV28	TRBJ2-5	CASSPLEMSGSETQYF
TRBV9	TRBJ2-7	CASSVRDTRGEQYF
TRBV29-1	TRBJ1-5	CSVERQYNQPQHF
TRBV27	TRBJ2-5	CASSLGLAGYQETQYF
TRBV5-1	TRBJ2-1	CASSFDREQFF
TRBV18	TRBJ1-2	CASSPGRALDYGYTF